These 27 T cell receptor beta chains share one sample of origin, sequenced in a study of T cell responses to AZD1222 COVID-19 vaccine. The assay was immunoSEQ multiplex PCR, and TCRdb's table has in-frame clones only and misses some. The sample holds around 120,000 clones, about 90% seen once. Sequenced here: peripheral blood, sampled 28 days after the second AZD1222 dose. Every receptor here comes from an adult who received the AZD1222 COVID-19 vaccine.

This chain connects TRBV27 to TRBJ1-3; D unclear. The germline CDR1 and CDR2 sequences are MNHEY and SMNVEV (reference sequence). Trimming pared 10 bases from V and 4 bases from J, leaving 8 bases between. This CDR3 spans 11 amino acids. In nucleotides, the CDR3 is TGTGCCACGGTTGGCGGAAACACCATATATTTT. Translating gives CATVGGNTIYF.

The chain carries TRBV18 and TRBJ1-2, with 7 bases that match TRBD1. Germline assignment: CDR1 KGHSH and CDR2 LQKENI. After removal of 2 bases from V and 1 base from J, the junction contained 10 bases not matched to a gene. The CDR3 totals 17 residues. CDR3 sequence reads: CASSPGSDRLGNYGYTF. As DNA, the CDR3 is TGTGCCAGCTCACCAGGATCGGACAGGCTGGGTAACTATGGCTACACCTTC.

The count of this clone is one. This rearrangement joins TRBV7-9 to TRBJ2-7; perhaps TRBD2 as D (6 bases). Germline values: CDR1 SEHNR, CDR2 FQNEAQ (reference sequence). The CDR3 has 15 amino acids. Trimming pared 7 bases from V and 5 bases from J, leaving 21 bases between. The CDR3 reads CASTQPSAVNHEQYF. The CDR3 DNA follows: TGTGCCAGCACACAGCCTAGCGCTGTTAACCACGAGCAGTACTTC.

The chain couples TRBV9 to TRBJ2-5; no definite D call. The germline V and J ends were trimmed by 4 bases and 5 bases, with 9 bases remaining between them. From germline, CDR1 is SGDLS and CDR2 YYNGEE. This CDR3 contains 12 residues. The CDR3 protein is CASSPTGETQYF. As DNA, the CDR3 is TGTGCCAGCAGCCCCACCGGGGAGACCCAGTACTTC.

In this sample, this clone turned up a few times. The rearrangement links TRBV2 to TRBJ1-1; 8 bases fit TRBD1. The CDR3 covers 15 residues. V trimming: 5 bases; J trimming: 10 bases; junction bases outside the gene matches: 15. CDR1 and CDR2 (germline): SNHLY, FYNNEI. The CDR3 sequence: CASSKDLTGAIGAFF. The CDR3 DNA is TGTGCCAGCAGTAAAGATTTGACAGGGGCCATTGGAGCTTTCTTT.

The CDR3 DNA is TGTGCCAGCAGTGATCTGACAGGACCTGCCTACGAGCAGTACTTC. Translated, it gives CASSDLTGPAYEQYF. This sequence joins TRBV2 and TRBJ2-7, with D maybe TRBD1 (6 bases). V shed 3 bases and J shed 2 bases, with 14 bases lying between them. The CDR3 runs to 15 residues. Germline-derived CDR1 and CDR2 are SNHLY and FYNNEI.

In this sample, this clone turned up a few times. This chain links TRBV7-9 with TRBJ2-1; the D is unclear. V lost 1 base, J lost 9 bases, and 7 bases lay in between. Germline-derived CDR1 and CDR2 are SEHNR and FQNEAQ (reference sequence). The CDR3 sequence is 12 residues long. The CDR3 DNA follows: TGTGCCAGCAGCTTAGACTACGGTGAGCAGTTCTTC. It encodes CASSLDYGEQFF.

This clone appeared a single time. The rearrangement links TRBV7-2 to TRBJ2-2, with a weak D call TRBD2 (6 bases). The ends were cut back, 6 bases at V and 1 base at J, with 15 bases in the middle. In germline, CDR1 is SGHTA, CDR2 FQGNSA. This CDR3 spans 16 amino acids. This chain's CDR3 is CASRIRAGLNTGELFF. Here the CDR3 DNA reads TGTGCCAGCAGGATACGGGCGGGACTGAACACCGGGGAGCTGTTTTTT.

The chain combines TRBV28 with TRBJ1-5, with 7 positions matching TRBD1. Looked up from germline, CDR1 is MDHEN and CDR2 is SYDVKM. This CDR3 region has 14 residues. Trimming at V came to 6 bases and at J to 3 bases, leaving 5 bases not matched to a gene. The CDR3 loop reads CASRKGGHNQPQHF. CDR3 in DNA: TGTGCCAGCAGAAAAGGGGGCCACAATCAGCCCCAGCATTTT.

This CDR3 is CASSEAPGAPREQYF. The CDR3 DNA reads as TGTGCCAGCAGTGAAGCCCCCGGAGCCCCCCGAGAGCAGTACTTC. This chain connects TRBV6-1 to TRBJ2-7; no clear D. CDR1 MNHNS and CDR2 SASEGT come from the germline V gene. Deletions cut 0 bases from V and 7 bases from J, with 16 bases between. This CDR3 has 15 residues.

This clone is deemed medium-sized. CDR3 nucleotides: TGTGCCAGCAGTGAAGCCGCGACAAGCTCCTACGAGCAGTACTTC. Translated, it gives CASSEAATSSYEQYF. V and J are TRBV6-1 and TRBJ2-7, with D uncertain. This CDR3 is built from 15 residues. Germline CDR1 and CDR2: MNHNS and SASEGT. V shed 0 bases and J shed 0 bases, with 9 bases lying between them.

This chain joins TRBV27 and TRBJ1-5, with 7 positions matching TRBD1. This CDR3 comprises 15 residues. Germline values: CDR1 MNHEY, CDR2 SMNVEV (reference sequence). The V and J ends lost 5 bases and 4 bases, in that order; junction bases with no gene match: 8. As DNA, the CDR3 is TGTGCCAGCAGTCAATTCGGGACAGCAAATCAGCCCCAGCATTTT. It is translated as CASSQFGTANQPQHF.

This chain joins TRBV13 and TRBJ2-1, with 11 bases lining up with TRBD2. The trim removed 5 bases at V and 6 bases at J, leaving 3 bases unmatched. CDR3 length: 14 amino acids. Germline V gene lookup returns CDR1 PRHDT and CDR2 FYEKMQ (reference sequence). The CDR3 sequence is CASSLTSGGNEQFF. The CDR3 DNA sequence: TGTGCCAGCAGCCTCACTAGCGGGGGCAATGAGCAGTTCTTC.

In nucleotides, the CDR3 is TGTGCCAGCAGTTTAGTAGGGACTGTCTCCTACAATGAGCAGTTCTTC. Amino acids: CASSLVGTVSYNEQFF. V is TRBV27 and J is TRBJ2-1; D is perhaps TRBD2 (6 bases). V was pared by 2 bases and J by 0 bases, with 11 bases between. CDR3 size: 16 residues. The germline gives CDR1 MNHEY, CDR2 SMNVEV (reference sequence).

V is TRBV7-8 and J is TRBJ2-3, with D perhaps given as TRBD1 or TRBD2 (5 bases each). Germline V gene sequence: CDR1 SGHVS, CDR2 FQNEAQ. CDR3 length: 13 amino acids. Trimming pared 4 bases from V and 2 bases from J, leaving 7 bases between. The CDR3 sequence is CASSSGTTDTQYF. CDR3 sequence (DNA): TGTGCCAGCAGCTCAGGGACCACAGATACGCAGTATTTT.

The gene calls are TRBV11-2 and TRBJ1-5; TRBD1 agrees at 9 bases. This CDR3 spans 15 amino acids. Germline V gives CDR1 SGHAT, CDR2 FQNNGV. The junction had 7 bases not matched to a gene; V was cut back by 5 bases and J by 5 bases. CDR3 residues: CASSGGTGSHQPQHF. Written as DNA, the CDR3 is TGTGCCAGCAGCGGCGGGACAGGGTCGCATCAGCCCCAGCATTTT.

CDR3 nucleotide sequence: TGTGCCAGCTCACCAAGGTCGACAGGACAAGAGACCCAGTACTTC. Encoded protein: CASSPRSTGQETQYF. The chain carries TRBV18 and TRBJ2-5, with D maybe TRBD1 (6 bases). The CDR3 is 15 residues long. V lost 2 bases, J lost 2 bases, and 12 bases lay in between. Germline lookup yields CDR1 KGHSH and CDR2 LQKENI.

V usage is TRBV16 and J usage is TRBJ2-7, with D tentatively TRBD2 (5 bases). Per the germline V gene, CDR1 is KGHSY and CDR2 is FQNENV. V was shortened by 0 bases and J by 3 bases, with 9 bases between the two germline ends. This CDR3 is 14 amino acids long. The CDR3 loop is CASSQSGRDYEQYF. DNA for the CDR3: TGTGCCAGCAGCCAATCGGGCCGGGACTACGAGCAGTACTTC.

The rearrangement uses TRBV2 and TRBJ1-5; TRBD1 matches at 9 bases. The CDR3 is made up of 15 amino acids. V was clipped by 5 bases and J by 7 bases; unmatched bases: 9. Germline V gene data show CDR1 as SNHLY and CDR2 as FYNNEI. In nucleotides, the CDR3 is TGTGCCAGCAGTAGGACAGGGGCAGGGTTGCAGCCCCAGCATTTT. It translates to CASSRTGAGLQPQHF. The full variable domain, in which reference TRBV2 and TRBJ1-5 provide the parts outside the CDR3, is EPEVTQTPSHQVTQMGQEVILRCVPISNHLYFYWYRQILGQKVEFLVSFYNNEISEKSEIFDDQFSVERPDGSNFTLKIRSTKLEDSAMYFCASSRTGAGLQPQHFGDGTRLSIL.

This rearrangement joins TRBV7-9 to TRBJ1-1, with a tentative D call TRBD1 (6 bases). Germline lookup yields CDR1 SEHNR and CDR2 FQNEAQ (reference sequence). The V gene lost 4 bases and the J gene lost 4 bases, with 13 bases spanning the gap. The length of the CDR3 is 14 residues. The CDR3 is CASSWEGGGTEAFF. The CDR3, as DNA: TGTGCCAGCAGCTGGGAAGGAGGGGGCACTGAAGCTTTCTTT.

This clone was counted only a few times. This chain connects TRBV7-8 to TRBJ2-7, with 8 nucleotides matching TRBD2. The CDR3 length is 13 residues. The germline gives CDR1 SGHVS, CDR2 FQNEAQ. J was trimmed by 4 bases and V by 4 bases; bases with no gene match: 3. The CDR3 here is CASSSRGGYEQYF. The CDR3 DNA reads TGTGCCAGCAGCTCCCGGGGGGGGTACGAGCAGTACTTC.

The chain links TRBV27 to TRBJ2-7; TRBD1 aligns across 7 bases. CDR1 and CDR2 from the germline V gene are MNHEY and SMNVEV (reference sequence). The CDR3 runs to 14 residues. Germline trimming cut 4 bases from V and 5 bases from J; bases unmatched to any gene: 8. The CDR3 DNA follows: TGTGCCAGCAGTTCCGGCAGGGGGTTACACGAGCAGTACTTC. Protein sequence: CASSSGRGLHEQYF.

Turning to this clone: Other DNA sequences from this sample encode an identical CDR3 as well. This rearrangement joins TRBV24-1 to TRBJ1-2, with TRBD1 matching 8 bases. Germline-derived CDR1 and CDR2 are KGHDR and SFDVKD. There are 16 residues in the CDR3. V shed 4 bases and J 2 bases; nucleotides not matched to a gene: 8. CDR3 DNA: TGTGCCACCAGTGAAACTACAGGGGGAAAGAACTATGGCTACACCTTC. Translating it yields CATSETTGGKNYGYTF.

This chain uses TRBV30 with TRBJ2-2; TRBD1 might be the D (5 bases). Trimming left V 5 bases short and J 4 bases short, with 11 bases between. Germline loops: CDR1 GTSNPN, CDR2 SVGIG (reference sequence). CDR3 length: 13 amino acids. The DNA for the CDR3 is TGTGCCTGGGTGGGGCAGTCCACCGGGGAGCTGTTTTTT. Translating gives CAWVGQSTGELFF. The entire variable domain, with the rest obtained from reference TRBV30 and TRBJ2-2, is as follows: SQTIHQWPATLVQPVGSPLSLECTVEGTSNPNLYWYRQAAGRGLQLLFYSVGIGQISSEVPQNLSASRPQDRQFILSSKKLLLSDSGFYLCAWVGQSTGELFFGEGSRLTVL.

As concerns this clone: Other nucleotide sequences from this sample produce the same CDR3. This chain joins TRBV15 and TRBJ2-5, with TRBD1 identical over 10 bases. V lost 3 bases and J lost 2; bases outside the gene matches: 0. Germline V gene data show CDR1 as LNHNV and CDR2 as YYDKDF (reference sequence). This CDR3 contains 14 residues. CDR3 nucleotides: TGTGCCACCAGCAGGGACAGGGGGCAAGAGACCCAGTACTTC. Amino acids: CATSRDRGQETQYF.

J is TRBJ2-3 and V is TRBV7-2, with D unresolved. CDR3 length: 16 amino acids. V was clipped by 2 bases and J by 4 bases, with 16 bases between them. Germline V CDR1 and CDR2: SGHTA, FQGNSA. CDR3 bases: TGTGCCAGCAGCTTATCGGGCTGGCTGGGTGCAGATACGCAGTATTTT. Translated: CASSLSGWLGADTQYF.

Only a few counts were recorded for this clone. CDR3 in DNA: TGTGCCAGCAGCTCTCGGGGACCAGAGACCCAGTACTTC. Residues: CASSSRGPETQYF. The chain has TRBV7-9 and TRBJ2-5; D possibly matches TRBD1 or TRBD2 (5 bases each). The germline V gene encodes CDR1 SEHNR and CDR2 FQNEAQ (reference sequence). CDR3 length: 13 residues. Trimming took 4 bases from V and 4 from J, leaving 10 bases between them.